The rows below give T cell receptor beta chains drawn from one sample of a study of blood T cell repertoires in COVID-19. Clones were sequenced by immunoSEQ multiplex PCR, and TCRdb holds only the in-frame ones, with some missing. The sample holds around 280,000 clones; 70% to 90% are singletons and the top ten take about 5.7%. The sample comprised PBMCs or T cells enriched from blood (not recorded which). These receptors were obtained from a woman aged 40 to 50 who had recovered from COVID-19. CDR3s include the opening cysteine and the closing phenylalanine or tryptophan. Each record gives: J gene, CDR3 length, D gene, V gene, clone size, CDR3 protein, CDR3 DNA. The D gene is left open where the match is weak. The size of a clone is reported for some rows only, either as once, few or many, or as a class for expanded clones.

TRBJ1-2,16,TRBD1,TRBV6-2/TRBV6-3,NA,CASSYSRDRVPYGYTF,TGTGCCAGCAGTTACTCTCGGGACAGGGTTCCCTATGGCTACACCTTC
TRBJ2-1,14,TRBD2,TRBV10-3,NA,CAINAGLADNEQFF,TGTGCCATCAACGCGGGACTAGCGGACAATGAGCAGTTCTTC
TRBJ1-5,17,TRBD1,TRBV6-2/TRBV6-3,NA,CASSYALTGGSNQPQHF,TGTGCCAGCAGTTACGCGCTGACAGGGGGTAGCAATCAGCCCCAGCATTTT
TRBJ2-6,16,NA,TRBV5-1,NA,CASRWAVSSGANVLTF,TGCGCCAGCAGGTGGGCTGTTAGCTCTGGGGCCAACGTCCTGACTTTC
TRBJ2-3,15,NA,TRBV19,few,CASSMGHRNTDTQYF,TGTGCCAGTAGTATGGGACATCGGAACACAGATACGCAGTATTTT
TRBJ1-5,14,NA,TRBV6-5,NA,CASSYSGGNQPQHF,TGTGCCAGCAGTTACTCTGGCGGTAATCAGCCCCAGCATTTT
TRBJ1-2,13,NA,TRBV28,NA,CASSFMQTYGYTF,TGTGCCAGCAGTTTTATGCAGACTTATGGCTACACCTTC
TRBJ2-1,14,TRBD1,TRBV18,NA,CASSPQQGADEQFF,TGTGCCAGCTCACCACAACAGGGGGCGGATGAGCAGTTCTTC
TRBJ2-3,14,NA,TRBV7-9,NA,CASSLAGVADTQYF,TGTGCCAGCAGCTTAGCGGGAGTCGCAGATACGCAGTATTTT
TRBJ2-3,19,TRBD2,TRBV10-3,NA,CAISEGTSGPDRSTDTQYF,TGTGCCATCAGTGAGGGGACTAGCGGCCCAGACCGAAGCACAGATACGCAGTATTTT
TRBJ2-5,15,NA,TRBV21-1,NA,CASSTPSSGQETQYF,TGTGCCAGCAGCACCCCCTCTAGCGGCCAAGAGACCCAGTACTTC